These 29 T cell receptor beta chains originate from one sample sequenced in a study of blood T cells in healthy people across ages. It was with a sample-barcoded 5' primer and a J-beta primer mix that a second PCR of roughly 6 to 12 cycles was run. MiXCR, run by TCRdb on the 5' RACE reads, gives a single entry per CDR3 protein. The repertoire holds approximately 2,000,000 distinct CDR3 sequences, with more than 35% as singletons. The sequencing sample was made of blood. The receptors here all came from a human donor in good health.

There are a few counts of this clonotype. This chain uses TRBV4-2 with TRBJ1-2, with 9 nucleotides matching TRBD1. The CDR3 is 16 amino acids. Germline CDR1 LGHNA, CDR2 YNFKEQ. V trimming: 4 bases; J trimming: 1 base; junction bases outside the gene matches: 7. The CDR3 DNA reads as TGTGCCAGCAGCCCGGGACAGGGAGAATATAACTATGGCTACACCTTC. Its translation is CASSPGQGEYNYGYTF.

For this clonotype: A read error may explain this, as a much larger clone is one base away. This chain links TRBV7-2 with TRBJ2-5, with no clear D. The J call is in doubt because the DNA end fits TRBJ2-1 better. This CDR3 comprises 11 residues. CDR1 is SGHTA and CDR2 is FQGNSA in the germline V gene. The CDR3 bases are TGTGCCAGCAGCTCGACGGAGACCCAGTTCTTC. Protein product: CASSSTETQFF.

V gene TRBV28 combines with J gene TRBJ1-2; TRBD1 aligns across 10 bases. V was pared by 5 bases and J by 2 bases, with 5 bases of the junction left unmatched. Germline assignment: CDR1 MDHEN and CDR2 SYDVKM. The CDR3 has 15 amino acids. The CDR3 loop reads CASSKPGQGNYGYTF. CDR3 DNA: TGTGCCAGCAGTAAGCCGGGACAGGGGAACTATGGCTACACCTTC.

This clonotype was observed a few times. The chain combines TRBV29-1 with TRBJ1-1; tentatively, D is TRBD1 (6 bases). With 6 bases removed from V and 7 bases from J, the gap between germline ends came to 21 bases. Per the germline V gene, CDR1 is SQVTM and CDR2 is ANQGSEA. The CDR3 spans 14 residues. CDR3 in amino acids: CSVRRDTGRGEAFF. The DNA of the CDR3 is TGCAGCGTCCGTCGGGACACCGGTCGCGGTGAAGCTTTCTTT.

The rearrangement joins TRBV28 to TRBJ2-6; TRBD1 might be the D (7 bases). Germline lookup yields CDR1 MDHEN and CDR2 SYDVKM. V was clipped by 6 bases and J by 4 bases, with 16 bases between them. The CDR3 loop spans 16 amino acids. The CDR3 sequence is CASRPGGHLGANVLTF. CDR3 nucleotide sequence: TGTGCCAGCAGGCCAGGGGGGCACCTGGGGGCCAACGTCCTGACTTTC.

As for this clonotype: Germline is not matched at one junction end, which may reflect a read error. The V call is TRBV7-2, the J call TRBJ1-1, with a possible D match to TRBD1 (6 bases). Germline V CDR1 and CDR2: SGHTA, FQGNSA. CDR3 size: 14 residues. In DNA, the CDR3 is TGTGCCAGCAGCTTACAGGGGATGGGCACTGAAACTTTCTTT. Protein product: CASSLQGMGTETFF.

The V call is TRBV4-3, the J call TRBJ2-2; D is ambiguous. V was pared by 0 bases and J by 5 bases, with 4 bases between. CDR3 size: 13 residues. Germline CDR1 reads LGHNA; CDR2 reads YSLEER. The DNA for the CDR3 is TGCGCCAGCAGCCAAGAGACTACCGGGGAGCTGTTTTTT. Its protein product is CASSQETTGELFF.

The chain joins TRBV3-1 to TRBJ2-2, with TRBD1 matching over 7 bases. This CDR3 is built from 17 residues. From germline, CDR1 is LGHDT and CDR2 YNNKEL (reference sequence). V shed 0 bases and J 1 base; nucleotides not matched to a gene: 5. The CDR3 spells CASSQDPGTVNTGELFF. CDR3 in DNA: TGTGCCAGCAGCCAAGACCCCGGGACAGTGAACACCGGGGAGCTGTTTTTT.

The rearrangement links TRBV7-2 to TRBJ2-1, with 10 bases matching TRBD2. This CDR3 contains 18 residues. The J segment lost 8 bases and the V segment lost 2 bases, leaving 15 bases of the junction unmatched. Germline V CDR1 and CDR2: SGHTA, FQGNSA. The CDR3 DNA reads TGTGCCAGCAGCTTATGGAGGGTCAGCGGGGGGGCGGTCGATGAGCAGTTCTTC. Protein product: CASSLWRVSGGAVDEQFF.

The chain is built from TRBV29-1 and TRBJ1-5, with a possible D match to TRBD1 (6 bases). From germline, CDR1 is SQVTM and CDR2 ANQGSEA. The V and J ends lost 5 bases and 7 bases respectively, with 18 bases between them. This CDR3 contains 14 residues. The CDR3: CSVLVGGDEQPQHF. CDR3 sequence (DNA): TGCAGCGTTCTTGTAGGGGGGGATGAGCAGCCCCAGCATTTT.

The rearrangement joins TRBV11-3 to TRBJ2-5; tentative D call: TRBD1 (5 bases). V was shortened by 4 bases and J by 2 bases, with 14 bases between the two germline ends. Germline CDR1 is SGHNT and CDR2 is YENEEA. This CDR3 region has 15 residues. CDR3 residues: CASSWGGLIQETQYF. In nucleotides, the CDR3 is TGTGCCAGCAGCTGGGGCGGTTTAATACAAGAGACCCAGTACTTC.

The rearrangement joins TRBV7-6 to TRBJ2-3; either TRBD1 or TRBD2 may supply D (5 bases each). CDR3 size: 17 residues. V gave up 0 bases and J gave up 0 bases, with 13 bases separating them. Looked up from germline, CDR1 is SGHVS and CDR2 is FNYEAQ. CDR3 DNA sequence: TGTGCCAGCAGCTTAGCGGGGGAAACCTCTAGCACAGATACGCAGTATTTT. It is translated as CASSLAGETSSTDTQYF.

The J gene is TRBJ1-1, the V gene TRBV12-3 or TRBV12-4; D is unclear. The CDR3 has 15 amino acids. Trimming took 1 base from V and 2 from J, leaving 11 bases between them. Written as DNA, the CDR3 is TGTGCCAGCAGTTTAGGGTTCGCGAGAAACACTGAAGCTTTCTTT. It encodes CASSLGFARNTEAFF.

The chain uses TRBV20-1 and TRBJ2-2; 8 positions match TRBD2. CDR1 and CDR2 (germline): DFQATT, SNEGSKA (reference sequence). CDR3 length: 14 residues. V lost 0 bases, J lost 9 bases, and 6 bases stayed unmatched. CDR3 protein: CSARDRGGSRELFF. For the CDR3, the DNA is TGCAGTGCTAGAGATCGGGGGGGTTCCAGGGAGCTGTTTTTT.

The genes are TRBV4-2 and TRBJ2-3, with D tentatively TRBD1 or TRBD2 (5 bases each). This CDR3 contains 16 residues. V was trimmed by 1 base and J by 2 bases, leaving 13 bases between them. Germline V gene lookup returns CDR1 LGHNA and CDR2 YNFKEQ. The CDR3 DNA is TGTGCCAGCAGCCAAGCCTCGAGGGGCCTCACAGATACGCAGTATTTT. Its protein is CASSQASRGLTDTQYF.

For this clonotype: At one boundary the junction diverges from the germline segment, which might be a read error. The chain carries TRBV7-2 and TRBJ1-2, with 9 bases lining up with TRBD1. Germline V CDR1 and CDR2: SGHTA, FQGNSA. The CDR3 spans 15 residues. The CDR3 is CVSSFQDRGGYGYTF. CDR3 DNA sequence: TGTGTCAGCAGCTTTCAGGACAGGGGTGGCTATGGCTACACCTTC.

This clonotype was seen more than once but under ten times. This chain connects TRBV7-2 to TRBJ2-7; no definite D call. From germline, CDR1 is SGHTA and CDR2 FQGNSA. The ends were cut back, 3 bases at V and 0 bases at J, with 12 bases in the middle. The CDR3 covers 15 residues. CDR3 loop: CASSFGNPSSYEQYF. In DNA form, the CDR3 reads TGTGCCAGCAGCTTTGGCAACCCGAGCTCCTACGAGCAGTACTTC.

J is TRBJ2-1 and V is TRBV7-2, with TRBD1 identical over 7 bases. J lost 4 bases, V lost 7 bases, and 7 bases had no gene match. The CDR3 runs 14 residues. Germline V gene lookup returns CDR1 SGHTA and CDR2 FQGNSA. The CDR3 loop reads CASNPETGYNEQFF. DNA for the CDR3: TGTGCCAGCAACCCTGAGACAGGGTACAATGAGCAGTTCTTC.

In its sample, this clonotype was seen a few times. The V and J genes are TRBV15 and TRBJ2-5, with 11 nucleotides matching TRBD2. This CDR3 region has 16 residues. Germline CDR1 LNHNV, CDR2 YYDKDF (reference sequence). The ends lost 3 bases at V and 3 bases at J; junction bases unmatched: 6. The CDR3 DNA is TGTGCCACCAGCAGCCTTAGCGGGGGGGCAGAAGAGACCCAGTACTTC. This gives the protein CATSSLSGGAEETQYF.

This chain uses TRBV6-2 or TRBV6-3 with TRBJ1-2, with D uncertain. Germline CDR1 and CDR2: MNHEY and SVGEGT. The germline V and J ends were trimmed by 4 bases and 7 bases, with 13 bases remaining between them. The CDR3 extends over 13 amino acids. The CDR3 DNA follows: TGTGCCAGCAGTTCGGATCTTTTGTGTGGCTACACCTTC. Translated, it gives CASSSDLLCGYTF.

This clonotype was seen repeatedly, ten times or more. The chain uses TRBV11-2 and TRBJ2-7; no firm D call. Germline lookup yields CDR1 SGHAT and CDR2 FQNNGV. V gave up 6 bases and J gave up 0 bases, with 9 bases separating them. This CDR3 contains 13 residues. The CDR3 DNA sequence: TGTGCCAGCAGTGACCCGAGCTCCTACGAGCAGTACTTC. This codes for CASSDPSSYEQYF.

Of note for this clonotype: At one of its ends the junction is not consistent with the germline gene, which may arise from a read error. This chain joins TRBV29-1 and TRBJ2-6, with D possibly matching TRBD1 (6 bases). Germline V gene data show CDR1 as SQVTM and CDR2 as ANQGSEA. There are 13 residues in the CDR3. The CDR3 region is CSARTDGANALTF. Here the CDR3 DNA reads TGCAGCGCTCGGACAGATGGGGCCAACGCCCTGACTTTC.

This chain links TRBV6-1 with TRBJ1-2; 10 nucleotides agree with TRBD1. The germline CDR1 and CDR2 sequences are MNHNS and SASEGT. The CDR3 covers 17 residues. With 11 bases clipped from V and 4 bases from J, the junction kept 19 bases outside the gene matches. CDR3 sequence reads: CASAEVSGQGFVYGYTF. CDR3 bases: TGTGCCTCAGCGGAAGTATCGGGACAGGGGTTTGTCTATGGCTACACCTTC.

This chain connects TRBV5-1 to TRBJ2-3; 8 bases agree with TRBD2. The CDR3 runs to 14 residues. CDR1 SGHRS and CDR2 YFSETQ come from the germline V gene. Trimming removed 4 bases from V and 6 bases from J; junction bases left unmatched: 7. CDR3 in amino acids: CASSPGTSPDTQYF. In nucleotides, the CDR3 is TGCGCCAGCAGCCCCGGGACTAGTCCCGATACGCAGTATTTT.

In this sample, this clonotype turned up a few times. The chain uses TRBV20-1 and TRBJ2-1, with D perhaps assigned TRBD1 or TRBD2 (5 bases each). This CDR3 is 14 amino acids long. With 6 bases removed from V and 1 base from J, the gap between germline ends came to 13 bases. CDR1 is DFQATT, CDR2 SNEGSKA, per germline (reference sequence). The CDR3 spells CSARDDLSYNEQFF. DNA for the CDR3: TGCAGTGCCCGGGACGACTTATCCTACAATGAGCAGTTCTTC.

This chain connects TRBV5-6 to TRBJ2-7; the match to TRBD1 covers 8 bases. Germline V gene data show CDR1 as SGHDT and CDR2 as YYEEEE. This CDR3 is built from 16 residues. The J segment lost 7 bases and the V segment lost 0 bases, leaving 12 bases of the junction unmatched. CDR3 DNA: TGTGCCAGCAGCTTGGTTTTGGACAGGGCTCTAGAAGAGCAGTACTTC. Translated: CASSLVLDRALEEQYF. The full variable domain, completed using reference TRBV5-6 and TRBJ2-7, is DAGVTQSPTHLIKTRGQQVTLRCSPKSGHDTVSWYQQALGQGPQFIFQYYEEEERQRGNFPDRFSGHQFPNYSSELNVNALLLGDSALYLCASSLVLDRALEEQYFGPGTRLTVT.

This sequence joins TRBV12-3 or TRBV12-4 and TRBJ1-5; D unclear. This CDR3 is built from 16 residues. Trimming stripped 6 bases from V and 0 bases from J, with 15 bases between. CDR3 region: CASSPGWGDSNQPQHF. The DNA for the CDR3 is TGTGCCAGCAGCCCAGGTTGGGGAGATAGCAATCAGCCCCAGCATTTT.

The chain uses TRBV20-1 and TRBJ2-1, with 7 bases that match TRBD1. The CDR3 is made up of 17 amino acids. Germline lookup yields CDR1 DFQATT and CDR2 SNEGSKA (reference sequence). The V gene end was trimmed by 0 bases and the J gene end by 7 bases; junction bases not matched to a gene: 15. DNA for the CDR3: TGCAGTGCTAGAGAAAAAACGACAGGGCTTTTAAGAAATGAGCAGTTCTTC. This translates into CSAREKTTGLLRNEQFF.

To note about this clonotype: An end of the junction does not agree with germline; a read error may underlie this. The chain recombines TRBV12-3 or TRBV12-4 with TRBJ1-4; a possible D gene is TRBD1 (5 bases). The CDR3 has 15 amino acids. The CDR3 is CASSLMGGANEELFF. CDR3 DNA: TGTGCCAGCAGTTTGATGGGGGGAGCTAATGAAGAACTGTTTTTT.